These 9 T cell receptor beta chains were sequenced from one sample in a study of blood T cell repertoires in COVID-19. Method: immunoSEQ multiplex PCR; TCRdb's copy keeps in-frame clones and lacks some. The sample holds more than 150,000 clones, around 90% seen once. The specimen was peripheral blood. These receptors all come from a man in his forties or fifties with acute or convalescent COVID-19.

This chain connects TRBV5-5 to TRBJ1-3; 7 positions match TRBD1. Per the germline V gene, CDR1 is SGHKS and CDR2 is YYEKEE (reference sequence). This CDR3 has 15 amino acids. The ends lost 3 bases at V and 2 bases at J; junction bases unmatched: 5. The CDR3 bases are TGTGCCAGCAGCTATGTAACAGGGGCTGGAAACACCATATATTTT. Translating it yields CASSYVTGAGNTIYF. Looking up the rest from reference TRBV5-5 and TRBJ1-3 gives the full variable domain: DAGVTQSPTHLIKTRGQQVTLRCSPISGHKSVSWYQQVLGQGPQFIFQYYEKEERGRGNFPDRFSARQFPNYSSELNVNALLLGDSALYLCASSYVTGAGNTIYFGEGSWLTVV.

The rearrangement links TRBV5-3 to TRBJ2-5; D gene unclear. TRBV5-3 is treated as an ORF (open reading frame) with a function not yet certain. V was pared by 1 base and J by 3 bases, with 4 bases between. The CDR3 is made up of 12 amino acids. The CDR3 spells CARSLREETQYF. DNA for the CDR3: TGTGCCAGAAGCTTGCGGGAAGAGACCCAGTACTTC.

V is TRBV4-2 and J is TRBJ1-5; D perhaps matches TRBD1 (6 bases). V was pared by 0 bases and J by 4 bases, with 16 bases between. Germline CDR1 is LGHNA and CDR2 is YNFKEQ. There are 17 residues in the CDR3. The CDR3 reads CASSQDAGGLWNQPQHF. The CDR3 DNA follows: TGTGCCAGCAGCCAAGATGCGGGGGGGCTTTGGAATCAGCCCCAGCATTTT.

The chain recombines TRBV6-6 with TRBJ1-1; D may be TRBD1 (5 bases). The germline V gene encodes CDR1 MNHNY and CDR2 SVGAGI (reference sequence). The CDR3 is made up of 13 amino acids. V lost 2 bases to trimming and J lost 7 bases, with 11 bases between them. This CDR3 reads CASSYETANEAFF. The CDR3 bases are TGTGCCAGCAGTTACGAGACAGCTAATGAAGCTTTCTTT.

The chain has TRBV28 and TRBJ2-1; 11 nucleotides agree with TRBD1. This CDR3 comprises 15 residues. The germline V gene has CDR1 MDHEN and CDR2 SYDVKM. V was clipped by 6 bases and J by 8 bases; unmatched bases: 9. The CDR3 spells CASRNIRDRGDEQFF. For the CDR3, the DNA is TGTGCCAGCAGAAACATTCGGGACAGGGGGGATGAGCAGTTCTTC.

This chain joins TRBV4-1 and TRBJ2-3, with 12 bases fitting TRBD1. This CDR3 has 17 amino acids. The V and J ends lost 0 bases and 7 bases, in that order; junction bases with no gene match: 8. Germline V gene lookup returns CDR1 MGHRA and CDR2 YSYEKL. Here the CDR3 reads CASSQDLWDRGRYTQYF. The CDR3 nucleotides read TGCGCCAGCAGCCAAGATCTCTGGGACAGGGGGCGGTATACGCAGTATTTT.

This clone has a single count. The CDR3 region has the DNA TGCGCCAGCAGTCTAATACCCTTATTTCGACAGGATGTAGGAAATGAGCAGTTCTTC. Its protein product is CASSLIPLFRQDVGNEQFF. V usage is TRBV23-1 and J usage is TRBJ2-1; tentatively, D is TRBD1 (6 bases). TRBV23-1 counts as an open reading frame of uncertain function. Deletions cut 4 bases from V and 7 bases from J, with 29 bases between. This CDR3 spans 19 amino acids.

The sample holds a few counts of this clone. The J gene is TRBJ1-5, the V gene TRBV6-2 or TRBV6-3; no firm D call. The V and J ends lost 4 bases and 4 bases respectively, with 17 bases between them. CDR1 and CDR2 (germline): MNHEY, SVGEGT. The CDR3 is made up of 16 amino acids. CDR3 in DNA: TGTGCCAGCAGTTGGAAAGGAACTCTAGCAAATCAGCCCCAGCATTTT. Encoded protein: CASSWKGTLANQPQHF.

V is TRBV5-1 and J is TRBJ2-2; D is possibly TRBD1 (5 bases). The length of the CDR3 is 14 residues. Germline V gives CDR1 SGHRS, CDR2 YFSETQ. Trimming removed 4 bases from V and 0 bases from J, with 7 bases in between. CDR3 in amino acids: CASSRQTNTGELFF. CDR3 sequence (DNA): TGCGCCAGCAGCCGACAGACGAACACCGGGGAGCTGTTTTTT.